What follows are 5 T cell receptor beta chains derived from one specimen sequenced in a study of cytotoxic CD8 clonotypes in ibrutinib-treated CLL. Only in-frame clones appear in the TCRdb table, and some are missing; sequencing was by immunoSEQ multiplex PCR. The sample has around 310,000 clones; roughly 85% are singletons. The sample here was PBMCs, taken before ibrutinib treatment. Receptor source: a human donor with chronic lymphocytic leukemia.

This chain connects TRBV5-4 to TRBJ2-7; tentative D call: TRBD1 (5 bases). The CDR3 consists of 15 residues. V lost 4 bases and J lost 5, with 19 bases in between. Germline assignment: CDR1 SGHNT and CDR2 YYREEE (reference sequence). DNA for the CDR3: TGTGCCAGCAGCCAACCCCAGGGTGGAAGGAACGAGCAGTACTTC. It translates to CASSQPQGGRNEQYF.

The rearrangement uses TRBV30 and TRBJ2-7; D is perhaps TRBD1 (6 bases). The CDR3 is made up of 14 amino acids. Germline CDR1 reads GTSNPN; CDR2 reads SVGIG (reference sequence). Between the trimmed V and J ends, which lost 2 bases and 6 bases, there was a span of 17 bases. CDR3 in amino acids: CAWSRTVRSGEQYF. As DNA, the CDR3 is TGTGCCTGGAGTCGGACAGTAAGGAGTGGCGAGCAGTACTTC. Full variable domain (rest looked up from reference TRBV30 and TRBJ2-7): SQTIHQWPATLVQPVGSPLSLECTVEGTSNPNLYWYRQAAGRGLQLLFYSVGIGQISSEVPQNLSASRPQDRQFILSSKKLLLSDSGFYLCAWSRTVRSGEQYFGPGTRLTVT.

The rearrangement joins TRBV29-1 to TRBJ2-5, with no clear D. The CDR3 has 13 amino acids. V was cut by 1 base and J by 4 bases, with 10 bases left in between. The germline V gene encodes CDR1 SQVTM and CDR2 ANQGSEA. CDR3 sequence (DNA): TGCAGCGTTGAAGTAGGTGCTCGAGAGACCCAGTACTTC. It is translated as CSVEVGARETQYF.

This chain connects TRBV4-3 to TRBJ1-1; tentative D call: TRBD1 (6 bases). This CDR3 contains 15 residues. Germline CDR1 and CDR2: LGHNA and YSLEER. The ends were cut back, 1 base at V and 0 bases at J, with 9 bases in the middle. The CDR3 DNA is TGCGCCAGCAGCCAAGGGGGGGCTGTGAACACTGAAGCTTTCTTT. Its translation is CASSQGGAVNTEAFF.

The genes are TRBV10-1 and TRBJ2-1; D may be TRBD1 or TRBD2 (5 bases each). The CDR3 contains 18 residues. Trimming shortened V by 2 bases and J by 0 bases, and 17 bases separated the two germline ends. Germline V gene lookup returns CDR1 WNHNN and CDR2 SYGVQD (reference sequence). The CDR3 sequence is CASSEGIGTASSYNEQFF. The CDR3 nucleotides are TGCGCCAGCAGTGAGGGGATCGGGACGGCGAGCTCCTACAATGAGCAGTTCTTC.